This T cell receptor (beta chain) was recorded in a study of cytomegalovirus exposure and HLA in healthy donors. CDR3 length: 16 amino acids. Trimming took 0 bases from V and 3 from J, leaving 14 bases between them. Per germline, CDR1 SGHVS and CDR2 FNYEAQ. TCRdb's table, derived via immunoSEQ multiplex PCR, lists solely in-frame clones and lacks some. The sample carries tens of thousands of clones, roughly nine tenths recorded once. Overall study findings and caveats: Reportedly, cytomegalovirus status was diagnosed with high sensitivity and specificity.

Worth noting for this clone: Its antigen is not identified.

The chain uses TRBV7-6 and TRBJ1-1; maybe TRBD1 (5 bases). Sequenced: PBMCs. The TCR originated in a woman in her thirties in good health and CMV-seronegative. The CDR3 here is CASSLARHGGDTEAFF. The CDR3 DNA reads TGTGCCAGCAGCTTAGCCCGGCACGGGGGGGACACTGAAGCTTTCTTT.